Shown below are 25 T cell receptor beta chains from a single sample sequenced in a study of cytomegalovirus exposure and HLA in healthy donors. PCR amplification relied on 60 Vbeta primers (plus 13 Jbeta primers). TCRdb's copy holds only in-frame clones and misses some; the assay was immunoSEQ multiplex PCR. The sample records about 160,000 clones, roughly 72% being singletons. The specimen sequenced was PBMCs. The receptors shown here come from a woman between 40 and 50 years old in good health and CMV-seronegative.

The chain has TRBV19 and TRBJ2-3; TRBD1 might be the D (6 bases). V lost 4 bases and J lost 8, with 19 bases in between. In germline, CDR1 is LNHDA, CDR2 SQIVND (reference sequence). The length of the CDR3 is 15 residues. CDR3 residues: CASSTYGTMQGTQYF. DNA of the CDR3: TGTGCCAGTAGTACCTACGGGACAATGCAGGGTACGCAGTATTTT.

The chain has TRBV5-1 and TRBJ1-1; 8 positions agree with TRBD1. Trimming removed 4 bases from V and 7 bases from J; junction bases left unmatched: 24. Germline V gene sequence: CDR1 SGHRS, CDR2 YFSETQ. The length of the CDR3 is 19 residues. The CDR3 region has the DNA TGCGCCAGCAGCCTAGGTCCCTCCGGGACAGGAAAAGGGGACGGTGAAGCTTTCTTT. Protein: CASSLGPSGTGKGDGEAFF.

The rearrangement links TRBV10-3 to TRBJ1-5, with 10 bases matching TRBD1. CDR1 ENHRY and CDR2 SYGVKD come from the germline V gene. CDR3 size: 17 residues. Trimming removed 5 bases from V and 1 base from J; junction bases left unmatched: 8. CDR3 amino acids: CAISQTGGENSNQPQHF. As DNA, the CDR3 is TGTGCCATCAGTCAGACAGGGGGCGAAAACAGCAATCAGCCCCAGCATTTT.

CDR3 region: CASSLVSNEQFF. The CDR3 bases are TGTGCCAGCAGCTTAGTGTCGAATGAGCAGTTCTTC. The V and J genes are TRBV7-2 and TRBJ2-1; D not resolved. This CDR3 is built from 12 residues. Germline V gene sequence: CDR1 SGHTA, CDR2 FQGNSA. Trimming took 1 base from V and 7 from J, leaving 5 bases between them.

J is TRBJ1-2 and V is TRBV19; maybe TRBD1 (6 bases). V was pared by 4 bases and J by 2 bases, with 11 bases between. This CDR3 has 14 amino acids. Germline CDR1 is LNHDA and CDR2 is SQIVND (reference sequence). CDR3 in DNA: TGTGCCAGTAGTAAACCCCAGGGGAACTATGGCTACACCTTC. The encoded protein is CASSKPQGNYGYTF.

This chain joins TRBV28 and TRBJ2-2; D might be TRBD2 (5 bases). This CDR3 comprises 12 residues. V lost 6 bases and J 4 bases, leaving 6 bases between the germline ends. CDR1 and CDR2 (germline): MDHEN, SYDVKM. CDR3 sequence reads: CASRLGTGELFF. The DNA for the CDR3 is TGTGCCAGCAGACTAGGCACCGGGGAGCTGTTTTTT.

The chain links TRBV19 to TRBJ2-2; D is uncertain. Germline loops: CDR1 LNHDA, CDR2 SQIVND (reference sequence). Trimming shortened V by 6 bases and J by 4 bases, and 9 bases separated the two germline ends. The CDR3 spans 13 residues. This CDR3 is CASSERFTGELFF. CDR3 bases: TGTGCCAGTAGCGAACGGTTCACCGGGGAGCTGTTTTTT.

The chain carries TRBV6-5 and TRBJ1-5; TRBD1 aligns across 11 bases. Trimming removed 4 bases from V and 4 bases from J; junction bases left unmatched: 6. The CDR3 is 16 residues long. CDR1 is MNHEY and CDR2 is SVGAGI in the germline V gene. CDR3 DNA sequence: TGTGCCAGCAGTTCCGGGACAGGGGGAAGGAATCAGCCCCAGCATTTT. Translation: CASSSGTGGRNQPQHF.

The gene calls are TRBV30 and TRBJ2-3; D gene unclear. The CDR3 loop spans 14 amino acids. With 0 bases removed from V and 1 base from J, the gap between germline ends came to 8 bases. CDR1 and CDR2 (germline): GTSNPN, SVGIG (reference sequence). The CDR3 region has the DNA TGTGCCTGGAGTGTTTCCGAGCGCACAGATACGCAGTATTTT. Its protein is CAWSVSERTDTQYF.

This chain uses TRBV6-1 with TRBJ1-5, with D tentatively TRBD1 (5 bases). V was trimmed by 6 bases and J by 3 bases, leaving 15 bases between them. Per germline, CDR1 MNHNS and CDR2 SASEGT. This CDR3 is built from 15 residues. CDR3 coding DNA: TGTGCCAGCAGGGGGACGGGAGTCTTCAATCAGCCCCAGCATTTT. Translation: CASRGTGVFNQPQHF.

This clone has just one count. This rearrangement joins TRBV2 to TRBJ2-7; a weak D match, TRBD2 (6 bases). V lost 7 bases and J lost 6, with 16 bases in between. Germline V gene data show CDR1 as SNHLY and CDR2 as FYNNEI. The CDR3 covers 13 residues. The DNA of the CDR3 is TGTGCCAGCACCGGGACTTCCAAACCCGAGCAGTACTTC. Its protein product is CASTGTSKPEQYF.

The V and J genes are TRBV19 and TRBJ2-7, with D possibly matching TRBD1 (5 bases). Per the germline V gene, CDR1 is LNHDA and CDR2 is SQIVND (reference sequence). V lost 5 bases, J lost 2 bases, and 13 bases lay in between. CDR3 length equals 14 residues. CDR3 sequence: CASSRTGQAYEQYF. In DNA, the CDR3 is TGTGCCAGTAGTCGAACAGGTCAGGCCTACGAGCAGTACTTC.

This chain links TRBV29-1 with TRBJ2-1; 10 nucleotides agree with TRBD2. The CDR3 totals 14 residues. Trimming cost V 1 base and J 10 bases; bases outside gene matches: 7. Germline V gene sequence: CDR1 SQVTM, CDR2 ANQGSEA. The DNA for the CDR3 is TGCAGCGTTGAAGGGCTAGCGGGAGCTGGCGAGCAGTTCTTC. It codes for CSVEGLAGAGEQFF.

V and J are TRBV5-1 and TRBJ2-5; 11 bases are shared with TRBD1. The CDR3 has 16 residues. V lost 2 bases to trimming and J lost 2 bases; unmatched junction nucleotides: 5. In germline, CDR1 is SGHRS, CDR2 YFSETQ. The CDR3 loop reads CASSFQGQGGQETQYF. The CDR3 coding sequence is TGCGCCAGCAGCTTCCAGGGACAGGGGGGACAAGAGACCCAGTACTTC.

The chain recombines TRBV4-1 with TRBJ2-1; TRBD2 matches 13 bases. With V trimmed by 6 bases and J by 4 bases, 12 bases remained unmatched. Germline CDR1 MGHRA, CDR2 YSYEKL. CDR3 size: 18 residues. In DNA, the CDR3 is TGCGCCAGCAGTCAGCCGCCGGGACTAGCGGGGCATTACAATGAGCAGTTCTTC. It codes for CASSQPPGLAGHYNEQFF.

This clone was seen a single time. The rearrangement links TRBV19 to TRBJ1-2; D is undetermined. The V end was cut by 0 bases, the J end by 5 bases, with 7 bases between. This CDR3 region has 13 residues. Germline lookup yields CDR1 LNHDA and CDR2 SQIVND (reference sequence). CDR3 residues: CASSIESQYGYTF. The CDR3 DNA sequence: TGTGCCAGTAGTATAGAGTCCCAATATGGCTACACCTTC.

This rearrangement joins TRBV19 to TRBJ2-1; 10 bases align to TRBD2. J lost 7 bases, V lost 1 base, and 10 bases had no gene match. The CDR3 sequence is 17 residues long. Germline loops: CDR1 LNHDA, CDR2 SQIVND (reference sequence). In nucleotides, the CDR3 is TGTGCCAGTAGTATAGGAACCCCTAGCGGGAGTAGGAATGAGCAGTTCTTC. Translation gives CASSIGTPSGSRNEQFF.

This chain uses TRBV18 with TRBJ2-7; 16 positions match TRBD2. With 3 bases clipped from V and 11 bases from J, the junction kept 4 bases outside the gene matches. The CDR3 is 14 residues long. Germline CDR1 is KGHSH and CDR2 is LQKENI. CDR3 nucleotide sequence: TGTGCCAGCTCACCCGGGACTAGCGGGAGGGGAAAGTACTTC. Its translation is CASSPGTSGRGKYF. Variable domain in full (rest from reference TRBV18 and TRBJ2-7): NAGVMQNPRHLVRRRGQEARLRCSPMKGHSHVYWYRQLPEEGLKFMVYLQKENIIDESGMPKERFSAEFPKEGPSILRIQQVVRGDSAAYFCASSPGTSGRGKYFGPGTRLTVT.

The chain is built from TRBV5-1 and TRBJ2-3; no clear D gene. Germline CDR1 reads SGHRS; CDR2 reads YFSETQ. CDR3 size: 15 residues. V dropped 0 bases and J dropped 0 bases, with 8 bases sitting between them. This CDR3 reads CASSLVETSTDTQYF. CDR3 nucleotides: TGCGCCAGCAGCTTGGTAGAGACTAGCACAGATACGCAGTATTTT. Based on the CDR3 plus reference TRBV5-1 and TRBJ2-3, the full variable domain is KAGVTQTPRYLIKTRGQQVTLSCSPISGHRSVSWYQQTPGQGLQFLFEYFSETQRNKGNFPGRFSGRQFSNSRSEMNVSTLELGDSALYLCASSLVETSTDTQYFGPGTRLTVL.

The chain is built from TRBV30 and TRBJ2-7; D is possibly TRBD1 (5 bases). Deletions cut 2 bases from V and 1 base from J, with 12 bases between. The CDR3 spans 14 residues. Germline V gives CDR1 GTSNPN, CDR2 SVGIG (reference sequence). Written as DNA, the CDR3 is TGTGCCTGGAGTCGTGGGGCACCTTCCTACGAGCAGTACTTC. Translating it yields CAWSRGAPSYEQYF.

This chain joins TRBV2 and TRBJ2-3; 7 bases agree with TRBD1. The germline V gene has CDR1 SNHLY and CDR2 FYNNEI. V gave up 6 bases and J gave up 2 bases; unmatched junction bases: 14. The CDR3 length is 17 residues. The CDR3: CASRQGFLRRVTDTQYF. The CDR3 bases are TGTGCCAGCAGACAGGGGTTTTTGCGTAGAGTCACAGATACGCAGTATTTT.

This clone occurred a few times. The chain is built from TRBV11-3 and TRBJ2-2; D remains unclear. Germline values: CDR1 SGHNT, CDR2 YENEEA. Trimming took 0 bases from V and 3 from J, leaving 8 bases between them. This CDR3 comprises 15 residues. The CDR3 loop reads CASSLDAIDTGELFF. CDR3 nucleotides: TGTGCCAGCAGCTTAGATGCTATTGACACCGGGGAGCTGTTTTTT.

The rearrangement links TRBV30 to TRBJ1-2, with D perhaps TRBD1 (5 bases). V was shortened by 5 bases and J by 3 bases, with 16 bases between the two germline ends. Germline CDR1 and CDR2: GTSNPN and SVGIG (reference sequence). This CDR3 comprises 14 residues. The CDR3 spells CAWVQGSWDYGYTF. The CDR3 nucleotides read TGTGCCTGGGTTCAGGGATCATGGGACTATGGCTACACCTTC.

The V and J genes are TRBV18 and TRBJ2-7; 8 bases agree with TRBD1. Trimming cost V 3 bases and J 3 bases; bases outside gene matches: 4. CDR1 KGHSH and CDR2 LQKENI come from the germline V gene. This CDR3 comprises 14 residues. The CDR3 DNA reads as TGTGCCAGCTCACCGAGCGACAGGGGCTACGAGCAGTACTTC. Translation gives CASSPSDRGYEQYF.

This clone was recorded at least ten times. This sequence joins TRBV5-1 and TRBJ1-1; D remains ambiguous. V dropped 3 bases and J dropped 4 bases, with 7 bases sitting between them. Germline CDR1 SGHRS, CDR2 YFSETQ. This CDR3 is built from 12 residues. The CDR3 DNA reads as TGCGCCAGCAGCTCAGCGGGCACTGAAGCTTTCTTT. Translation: CASSSAGTEAFF.